This record looks at one T cell receptor (beta chain) sequence and its context. This sample was included in a study of blood T cell repertoires in COVID-19. Looking at the study overall: Whether acute or convalescent, the COVID-19 samples came from the United States, Italy and Spain. Sources were T cells, B-cell-depleted T cells, or PBMCs; the material itself was cDNA or gDNA.

Original data processing: For nucleated cells, counts were estimated from reference gene primer amplification. The method was immunoSEQ multiplex PCR; TCRdb's version includes in-frame clones alone and lacks a portion of them. For V, J and clone size, that table is used; D and trimming come from the DNA. The repertoire holds 150,000 to 200,000 clones, with approximately 83% as singletons. This CDR3 has 15 residues. CDR1 SNHLY and CDR2 FYNNEI come from the germline V gene. The V end was cut by 6 bases, the J end by 6 bases, with 21 bases between. This receptor was taken from a woman in her fifties or sixties with acute or convalescent COVID-19. The chain joins TRBV2 to TRBJ2-7, with a weak D call TRBD1 (7 bases). The sequencing sample was made of peripheral blood. DNA of the CDR3: TGTGCCAGCAGGACCTTGGAGGGGGCCATTTCCGAGCAGTACTTC. Residues: CASRTLEGAISEQYF.